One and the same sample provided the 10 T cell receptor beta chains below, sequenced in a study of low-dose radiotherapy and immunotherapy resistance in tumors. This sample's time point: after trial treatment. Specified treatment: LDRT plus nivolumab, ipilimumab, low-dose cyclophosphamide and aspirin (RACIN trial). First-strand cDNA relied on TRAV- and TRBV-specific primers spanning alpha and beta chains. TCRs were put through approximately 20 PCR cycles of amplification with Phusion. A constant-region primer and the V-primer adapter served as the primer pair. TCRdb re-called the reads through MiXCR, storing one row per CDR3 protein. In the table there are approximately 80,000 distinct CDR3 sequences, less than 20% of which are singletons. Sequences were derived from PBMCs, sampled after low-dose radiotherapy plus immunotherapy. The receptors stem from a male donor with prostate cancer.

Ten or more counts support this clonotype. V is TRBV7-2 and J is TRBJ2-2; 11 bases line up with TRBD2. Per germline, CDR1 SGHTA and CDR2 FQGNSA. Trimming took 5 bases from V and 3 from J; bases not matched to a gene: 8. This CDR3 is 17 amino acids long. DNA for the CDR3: TGTGCCAGCAGCCCCCGGCTAGCGGGAGGTTACACCGGGGAGCTGTTTTTT. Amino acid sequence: CASSPRLAGGYTGELFF.

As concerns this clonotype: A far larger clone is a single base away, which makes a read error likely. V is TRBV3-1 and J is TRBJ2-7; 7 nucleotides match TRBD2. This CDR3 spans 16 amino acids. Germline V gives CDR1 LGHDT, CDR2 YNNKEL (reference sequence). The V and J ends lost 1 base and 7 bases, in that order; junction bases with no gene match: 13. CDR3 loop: CASSQGLADTYNEQYF. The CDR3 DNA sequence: TGTGCCAGCAGCCAAGGCCTAGCGGATACCTACAATGAGCAGTACTTC.

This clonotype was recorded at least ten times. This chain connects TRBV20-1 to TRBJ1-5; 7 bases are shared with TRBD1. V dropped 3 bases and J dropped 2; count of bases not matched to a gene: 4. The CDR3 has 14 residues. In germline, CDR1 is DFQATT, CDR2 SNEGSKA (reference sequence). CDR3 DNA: TGCAGTGCTAGCAGACAGGGACGCAATCAGCCCCAGCATTTT. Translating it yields CSASRQGRNQPQHF.

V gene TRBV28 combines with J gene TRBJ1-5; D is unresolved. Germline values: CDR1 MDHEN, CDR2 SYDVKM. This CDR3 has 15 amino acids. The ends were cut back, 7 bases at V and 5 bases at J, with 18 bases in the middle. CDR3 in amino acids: CASIRGAGKDQPQHF. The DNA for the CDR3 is TGTGCCAGCATACGGGGAGCGGGGAAGGATCAGCCCCAGCATTTT.

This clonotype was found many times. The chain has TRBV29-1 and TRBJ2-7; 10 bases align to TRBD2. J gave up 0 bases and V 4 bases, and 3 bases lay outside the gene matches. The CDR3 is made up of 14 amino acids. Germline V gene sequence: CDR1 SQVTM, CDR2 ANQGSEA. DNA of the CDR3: TGCAGCGTTGCCGGGACTAGCGACTCCTACGAGCAGTACTTC. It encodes CSVAGTSDSYEQYF.

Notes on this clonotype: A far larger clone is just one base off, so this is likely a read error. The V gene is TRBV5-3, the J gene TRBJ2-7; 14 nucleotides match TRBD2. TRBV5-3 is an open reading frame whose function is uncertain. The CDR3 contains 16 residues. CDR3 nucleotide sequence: TGTGCCAGCAGCTTGGCCGGGACTAGCGGGAGTAATGAGCAGTACTTC. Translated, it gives CASSLAGTSGSNEQYF.

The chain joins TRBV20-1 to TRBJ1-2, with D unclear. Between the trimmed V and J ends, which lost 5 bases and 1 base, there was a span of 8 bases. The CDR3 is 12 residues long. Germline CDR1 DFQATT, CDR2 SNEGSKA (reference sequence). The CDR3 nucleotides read TGCAGTGCTGTCAGGAATAACTATGGCTACACCTTC. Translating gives CSAVRNNYGYTF.

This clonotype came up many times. The CDR3 region is CAWKSMGGETQYF. As DNA, the CDR3 is TGTGCCTGGAAGAGTATGGGTGGAGAGACCCAGTACTTC. The rearrangement uses TRBV30 and TRBJ2-5; the D is unclear. This CDR3 spans 13 amino acids. With 4 bases removed from V and 4 bases from J, the gap between germline ends came to 13 bases. Per germline, CDR1 GTSNPN and CDR2 SVGIG (reference sequence). The full variable domain, completed using reference TRBV30 and TRBJ2-5, is SQTIHQWPATLVQPVGSPLSLECTVEGTSNPNLYWYRQAAGRGLQLLFYSVGIGQISSEVPQNLSASRPQDRQFILSSKKLLLSDSGFYLCAWKSMGGETQYFGPGTRLLVL.

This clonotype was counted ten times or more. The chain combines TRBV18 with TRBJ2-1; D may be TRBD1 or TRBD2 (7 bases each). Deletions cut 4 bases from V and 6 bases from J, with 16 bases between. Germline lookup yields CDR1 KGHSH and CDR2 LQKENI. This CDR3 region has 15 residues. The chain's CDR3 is CASSLGGGSINEQFF. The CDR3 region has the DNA TGTGCCAGCTCACTAGGGGGCGGGAGTATCAATGAGCAGTTCTTC.

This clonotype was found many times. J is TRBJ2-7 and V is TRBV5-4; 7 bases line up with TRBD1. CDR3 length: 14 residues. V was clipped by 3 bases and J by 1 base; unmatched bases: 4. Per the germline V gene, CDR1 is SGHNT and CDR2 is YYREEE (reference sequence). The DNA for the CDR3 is TGTGCCAGCAGCTCCCGACAGGGATCCTACGAGCAGTACTTC. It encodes CASSSRQGSYEQYF.